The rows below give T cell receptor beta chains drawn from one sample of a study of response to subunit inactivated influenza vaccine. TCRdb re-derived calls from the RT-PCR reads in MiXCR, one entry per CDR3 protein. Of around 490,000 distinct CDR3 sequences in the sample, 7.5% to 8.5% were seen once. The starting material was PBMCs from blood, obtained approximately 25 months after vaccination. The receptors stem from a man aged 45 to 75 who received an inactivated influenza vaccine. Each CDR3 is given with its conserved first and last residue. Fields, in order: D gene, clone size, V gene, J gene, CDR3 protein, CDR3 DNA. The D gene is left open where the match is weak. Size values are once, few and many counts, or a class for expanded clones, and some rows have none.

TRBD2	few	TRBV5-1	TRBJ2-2	CASRLTSGGSTGELFF	TGCGCCAGCAGATTGACTAGCGGGGGGTCGACCGGGGAGCTGTTTTTT
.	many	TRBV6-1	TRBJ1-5	CASSEVHLSGQPQHF	TGTGCCAGCAGTGAAGTACACCTATCCGGTCAGCCCCAGCATTTT
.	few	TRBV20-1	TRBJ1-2	CSAGQGAIYGYTF	TGCAGTGCTGGGCAGGGAGCGATCTATGGCTACACCTTC
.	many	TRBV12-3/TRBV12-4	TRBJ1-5	CASSSQGFDNQPQHF	TGTGCCAGCAGTTCACAGGGCTTTGACAATCAGCCCCAGCATTTT
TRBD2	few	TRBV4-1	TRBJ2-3	CASSQEGLAGTDTQYF	TGCGCCAGCAGCCAAGAAGGCCTAGCGGGGACAGATACGCAGTATTTT
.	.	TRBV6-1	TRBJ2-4	CASSEVSRLSYTLAKNIQYF	TGTGCCAGCAGTGAAGTATCTAGACTCTCCTACACCTTAGCCAAAAACATTCAGTACTTC
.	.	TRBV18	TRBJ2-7	CASSPGADNSYEQYF	TGTGCCAGCTCACCGGGCGCGGATAACTCCTACGAGCAGTACTTC
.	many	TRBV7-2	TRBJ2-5	CASSLNKGRETQYF	TGTGCCAGCAGCTTAAACAAGGGTCGGGAGACCCAGTACTTC
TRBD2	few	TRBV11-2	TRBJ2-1	CASSYGRARHNEQFF	TGTGCCAGCAGCTACGGGAGGGCCCGTCACAATGAGCAGTTCTTC
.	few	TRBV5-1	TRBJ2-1	CASSLAPGVRNEQFF	TGCGCCAGCAGCTTGGCCCCTGGAGTGAGGAATGAGCAGTTCTTC
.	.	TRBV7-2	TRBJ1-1	CASSRAPGTEAFF	TGTGCCAGCAGCCGTGCCCCGGGGACTGAAGCTTTCTTT
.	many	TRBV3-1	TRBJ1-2	CASSLREANYGYTF	TGTGCCAGCAGCCTCAGGGAAGCTAACTATGGCTACACCTTC
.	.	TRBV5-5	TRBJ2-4	CASSSGWGDGIQYF	TGTGCCAGCAGCTCCGGATGGGGGGATGGTATTCAGTACTTC
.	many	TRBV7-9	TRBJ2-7	CASSLGPLEQYF	TGTGCCAGCAGCTTAGGTCCCCTAGAGCAGTACTTC
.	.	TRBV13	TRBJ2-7	CASSLNDYEQYF	TGTGCCAGCAGCTTAAATGACTACGAGCAGTACTTC
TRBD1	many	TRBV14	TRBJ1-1	CASSQDRRGLSAEAFF	TGTGCCAGCAGCCAAGATAGAAGGGGGCTTAGCGCTGAAGCTTTCTTT
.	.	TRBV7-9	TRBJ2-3	CASSRADTFTDTQYF	TGTGCCAGCAGCCGGGCAGATACTTTCACAGATACGCAGTATTTT
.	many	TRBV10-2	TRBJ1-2	CASSVNRVGYGYTF	TGCGCCAGCAGTGTAAACAGAGTGGGGTATGGCTACACCTTC
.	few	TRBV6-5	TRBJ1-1	CASRLGTVNTEAFF	TGTGCCAGCAGACTCGGGACCGTAAACACTGAAGCTTTCTTT
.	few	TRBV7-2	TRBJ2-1	CASSPGLGWNNEQFF	TGTGCCAGCAGCCCCGGACTCGGGTGGAACAATGAGCAGTTCTTC
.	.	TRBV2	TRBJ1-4	CASNLDVLNEKLFF	TGTGCCAGCAACCTAGACGTACTAAATGAAAAACTGTTTTTT
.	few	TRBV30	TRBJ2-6	CAWAGFSGANVLTF	TGTGCCTGGGCAGGGTTCTCTGGGGCCAACGTCCTGACTTTC
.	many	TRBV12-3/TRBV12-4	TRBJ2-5	CASSLSPGSGETQYF	TGTGCCAGCAGTTTGTCGCCCGGGAGTGGAGAGACCCAGTACTTC
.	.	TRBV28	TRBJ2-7	CASSLGETPQYEQYF	TGTGCCAGCAGCCTCGGGGAGACACCTCAGTACGAGCAGTACTTC
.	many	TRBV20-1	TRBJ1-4	CSAAYRAGEKLFF	TGCAGTGCCGCCTACAGGGCGGGGGAAAAACTGTTTTTT
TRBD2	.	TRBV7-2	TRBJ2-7	CASSLGLAASEQYF	TGTGCCAGCAGCTTGGGACTAGCGGCGAGCGAGCAGTACTTC
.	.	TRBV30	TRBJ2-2	CAWSGLNTGELFF	TGTGCCTGGAGCGGATTGAACACCGGGGAGCTGTTTTTT
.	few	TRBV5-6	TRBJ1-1	CASSPPGAMDTEAFF	TGTGCCAGCAGCCCGCCAGGGGCGATGGACACTGAAGCTTTCTTT
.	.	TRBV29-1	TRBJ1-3	CSVRGHSSGNTIYF	TGCAGCGTCCGGGGTCACAGCTCTGGAAACACCATATATTTT
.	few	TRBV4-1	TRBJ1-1	CASSGIGEGRAEAFF	TGCGCCAGCAGCGGGATTGGGGAGGGGCGGGCTGAAGCTTTCTTT
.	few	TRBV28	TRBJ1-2	CASSFDGTWGYGYTF	TGTGCCAGCAGTTTTGATGGGACCTGGGGCTATGGCTACACCTTC
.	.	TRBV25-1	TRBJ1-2	CASSEPGRSYGYTF	TGTGCCAGCAGTGAACCGGGACGGTCCTATGGCTACACCTTC
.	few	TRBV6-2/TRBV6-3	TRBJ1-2	CASSLPPGMKGYTF	TGTGCCAGCAGTCTTCCTCCAGGGATGAAGGGCTACACCTTC
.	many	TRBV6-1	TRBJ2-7	CASSKTGGLAEQYF	TGTGCCAGCAGTAAAACCGGAGGTCTGGCCGAGCAGTACTTC
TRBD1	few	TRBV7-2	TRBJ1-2	CASSLGTGGALGGYTF	TGTGCCAGCAGCTTAGGGACAGGGGGCGCATTGGGTGGCTACACCTTC
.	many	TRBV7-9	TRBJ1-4	CASSLRGSDEKLFF	TGTGCCAGCAGCTTAAGGGGGTCCGACGAAAAACTGTTTTTT
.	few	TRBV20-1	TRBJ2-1	CSERTANSGEQFF	TGCAGTGAAAGGACGGCCAATAGCGGTGAGCAGTTCTTC
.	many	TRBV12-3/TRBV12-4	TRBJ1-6	CASSVLASANSPLHF	TGTGCCAGCAGTGTTTTGGCCTCGGCGAATTCACCCCTCCACTTT
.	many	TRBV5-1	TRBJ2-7	CASSRGSIYEQYF	TGCGCCAGCAGCCGGGGATCAATCTACGAGCAGTACTTC
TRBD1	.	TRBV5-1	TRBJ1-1	CASSYYPGQVNTEAFF	TGCGCCAGCAGCTACTATCCGGGACAGGTCAACACTGAAGCTTTCTTT
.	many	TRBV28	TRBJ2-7	CASQETGRTSYEQYF	TGTGCCAGCCAAGAGACAGGGAGGACCTCCTACGAGCAGTACTTC
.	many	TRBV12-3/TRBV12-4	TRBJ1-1	CASSSGAGPEAFF	TGTGCCAGCAGTTCCGGCGCAGGTCCTGAAGCTTTCTTT
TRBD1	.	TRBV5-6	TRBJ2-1	CASSTRQGLYNEQFF	TGTGCCAGCAGCACAAGACAGGGGTTGTACAATGAGCAGTTCTTC
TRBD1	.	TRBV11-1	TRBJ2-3	CASSLIWGQGPSTDTQYF	TGTGCCAGCAGCTTAATTTGGGGACAGGGCCCAAGCACAGATACGCAGTATTTT
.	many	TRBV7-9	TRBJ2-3	CASSLAWVDRSTDTQYF	TGTGCCAGCAGCTTAGCGTGGGTGGACAGAAGCACAGATACGCAGTATTTT